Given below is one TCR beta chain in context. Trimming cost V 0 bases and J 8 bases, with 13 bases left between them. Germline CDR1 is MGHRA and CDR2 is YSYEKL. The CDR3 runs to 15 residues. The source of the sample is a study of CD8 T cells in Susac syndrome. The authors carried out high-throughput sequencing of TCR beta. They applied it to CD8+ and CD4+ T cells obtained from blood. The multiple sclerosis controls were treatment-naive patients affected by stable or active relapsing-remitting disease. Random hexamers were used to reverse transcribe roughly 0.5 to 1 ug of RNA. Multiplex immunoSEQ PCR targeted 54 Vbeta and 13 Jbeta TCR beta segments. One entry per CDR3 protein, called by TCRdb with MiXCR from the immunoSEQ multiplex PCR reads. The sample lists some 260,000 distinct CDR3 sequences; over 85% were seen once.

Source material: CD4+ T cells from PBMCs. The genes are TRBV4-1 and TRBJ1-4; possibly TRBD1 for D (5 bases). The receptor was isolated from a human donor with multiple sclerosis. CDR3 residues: CASSQEGQGGEKLFF. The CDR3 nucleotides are TGCGCCAGCAGCCAAGAGGGGCAGGGAGGCGAAAAACTGTTTTTT.